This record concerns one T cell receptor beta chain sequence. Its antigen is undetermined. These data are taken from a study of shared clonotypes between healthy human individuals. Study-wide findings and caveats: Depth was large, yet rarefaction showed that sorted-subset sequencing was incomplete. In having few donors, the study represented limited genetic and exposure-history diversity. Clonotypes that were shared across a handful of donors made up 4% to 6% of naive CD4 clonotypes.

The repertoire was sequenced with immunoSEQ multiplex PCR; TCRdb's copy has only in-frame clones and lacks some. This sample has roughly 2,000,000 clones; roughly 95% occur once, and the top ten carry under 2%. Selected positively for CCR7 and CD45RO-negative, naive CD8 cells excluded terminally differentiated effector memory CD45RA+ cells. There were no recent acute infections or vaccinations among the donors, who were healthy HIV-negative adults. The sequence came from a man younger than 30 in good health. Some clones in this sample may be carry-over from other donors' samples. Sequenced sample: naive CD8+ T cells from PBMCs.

This CDR3 reads CASSRVPGLADEQYF. The DNA of the CDR3 is TGTGCCAGTAGTAGGGTCCCGGGACTAGCGGACGAGCAGTACTTC. This chain joins TRBV19 and TRBJ2-7; 11 bases are a match to TRBD2. V lost 4 bases, J lost 5 bases, and 7 bases stayed unmatched. CDR3 length: 15 amino acids. Germline V CDR1 and CDR2: LNHDA, SQIVND (reference sequence).